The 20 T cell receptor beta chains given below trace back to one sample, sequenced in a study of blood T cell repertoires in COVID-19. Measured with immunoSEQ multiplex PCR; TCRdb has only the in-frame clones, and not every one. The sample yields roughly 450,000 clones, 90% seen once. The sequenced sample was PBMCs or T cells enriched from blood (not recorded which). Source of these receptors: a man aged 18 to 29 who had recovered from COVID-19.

CDR3 nucleotides: TGTGTATTAGAGAGCGGAAGCTCCTACGAGCAGTACTTC. It encodes CVLESGSSYEQYF. V is TRBV7-9 and J is TRBJ2-7; a possible D gene is TRBD2 (5 bases). The length of the CDR3 is 13 residues. From germline, CDR1 is SEHNR and CDR2 FQNEAQ (reference sequence).

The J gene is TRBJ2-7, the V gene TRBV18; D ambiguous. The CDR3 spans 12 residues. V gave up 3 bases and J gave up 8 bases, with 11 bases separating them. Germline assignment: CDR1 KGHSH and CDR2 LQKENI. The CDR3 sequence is CASSPPGGQQYF. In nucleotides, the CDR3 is TGTGCCAGCTCACCCCCTGGCGGCCAGCAGTACTTC. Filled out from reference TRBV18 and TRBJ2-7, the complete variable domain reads NAGVMQNPRHLVRRRGQEARLRCSPMKGHSHVYWYRQLPEEGLKFMVYLQKENIIDESGMPKERFSAEFPKEGPSILRIQQVVRGDSAAYFCASSPPGGQQYFGPGTRLTVT.

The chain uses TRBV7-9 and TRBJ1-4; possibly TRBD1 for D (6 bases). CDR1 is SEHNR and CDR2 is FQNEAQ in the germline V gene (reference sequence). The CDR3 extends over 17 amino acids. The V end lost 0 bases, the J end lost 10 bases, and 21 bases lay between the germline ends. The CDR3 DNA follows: TGTGCCAGCAGCTTAGCTTCTCAGGGGTCCGCAGTGGGAAAACTGTTTTTT. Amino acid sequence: CASSLASQGSAVGKLFF. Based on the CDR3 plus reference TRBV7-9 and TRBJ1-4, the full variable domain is DTGVSQNPRHKITKRGQNVTFRCDPISEHNRLYWYRQTLGQGPEFLTYFQNEAQLEKSRLLSDRFSAERPKGSFSTLEIQRTEQGDSAMYLCASSLASQGSAVGKLFFGSGTQLSVL.

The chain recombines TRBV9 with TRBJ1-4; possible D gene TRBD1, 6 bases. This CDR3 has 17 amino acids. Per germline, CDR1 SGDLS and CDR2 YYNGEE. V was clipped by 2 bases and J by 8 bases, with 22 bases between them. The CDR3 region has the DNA TGTGCCAGCAGCGTGCGATCGGGAACAGGGATGGGGGAAAAACTGTTTTTT. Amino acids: CASSVRSGTGMGEKLFF.

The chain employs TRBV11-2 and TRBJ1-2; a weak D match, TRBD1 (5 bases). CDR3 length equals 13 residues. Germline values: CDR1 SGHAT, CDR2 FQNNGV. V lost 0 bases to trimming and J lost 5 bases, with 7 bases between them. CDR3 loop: CASSLEGGYGYTF. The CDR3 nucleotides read TGTGCCAGCAGCTTAGAGGGGGGGTATGGCTACACCTTC.

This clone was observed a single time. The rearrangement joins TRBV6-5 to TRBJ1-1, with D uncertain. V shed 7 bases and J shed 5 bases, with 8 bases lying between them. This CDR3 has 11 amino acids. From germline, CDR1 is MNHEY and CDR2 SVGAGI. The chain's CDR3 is CASILTTEAFF. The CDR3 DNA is TGTGCCAGCATCTTAACTACTGAAGCTTTCTTT.

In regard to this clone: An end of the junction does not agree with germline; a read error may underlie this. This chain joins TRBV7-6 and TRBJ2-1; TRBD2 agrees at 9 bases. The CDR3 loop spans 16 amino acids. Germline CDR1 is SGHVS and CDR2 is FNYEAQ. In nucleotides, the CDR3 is TGTGCCAGCAGTTTAGCGGGAGAGTCTGGGGACAATGAGCAGTTCTTC. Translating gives CASSLAGESGDNEQFF.

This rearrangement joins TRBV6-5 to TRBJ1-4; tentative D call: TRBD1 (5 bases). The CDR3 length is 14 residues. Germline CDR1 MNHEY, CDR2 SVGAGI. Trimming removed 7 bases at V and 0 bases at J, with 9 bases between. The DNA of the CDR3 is TGTGCCAGCACCTCCAGGGCAACTAATGAAAAACTGTTTTTT. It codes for CASTSRATNEKLFF.

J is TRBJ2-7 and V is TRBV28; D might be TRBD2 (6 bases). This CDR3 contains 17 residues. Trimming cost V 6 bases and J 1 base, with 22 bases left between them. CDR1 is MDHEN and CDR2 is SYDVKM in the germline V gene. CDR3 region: CASRAEKLGSKSYEQYF. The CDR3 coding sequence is TGTGCCAGCAGGGCAGAAAAACTCGGGAGTAAGTCCTACGAGCAGTACTTC.

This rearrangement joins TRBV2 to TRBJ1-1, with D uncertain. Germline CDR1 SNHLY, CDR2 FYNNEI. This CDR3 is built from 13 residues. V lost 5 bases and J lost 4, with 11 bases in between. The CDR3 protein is CASSYQWATEAFF. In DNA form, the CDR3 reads TGTGCCAGCAGTTACCAGTGGGCCACTGAAGCTTTCTTT.

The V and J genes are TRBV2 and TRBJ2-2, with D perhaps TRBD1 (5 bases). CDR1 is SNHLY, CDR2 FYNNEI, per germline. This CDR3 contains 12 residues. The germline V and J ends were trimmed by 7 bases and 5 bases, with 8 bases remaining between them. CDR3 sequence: CASNDRTGELFF. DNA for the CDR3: TGTGCCAGCAATGACAGAACCGGGGAGCTGTTTTTT.

The CDR3 DNA reads TGTGCCAGCAGTGAAGGAGGGGTCCGCGGCTACACCTTC. Translated: CASSEGGVRGYTF. This chain links TRBV25-1 with TRBJ1-2, with a tentative D call TRBD1 (5 bases). Germline lookup yields CDR1 MGHDK and CDR2 SYGVNS. V lost 2 bases to trimming and J lost 8 bases, with 12 bases between them. The CDR3 spans 13 residues.

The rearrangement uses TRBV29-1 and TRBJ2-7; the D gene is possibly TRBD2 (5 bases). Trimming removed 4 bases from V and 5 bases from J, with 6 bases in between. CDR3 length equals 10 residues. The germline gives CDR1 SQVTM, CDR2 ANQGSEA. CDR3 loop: CSVAGNEQYF. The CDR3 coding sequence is TGCAGCGTTGCGGGAAACGAGCAGTACTTC.

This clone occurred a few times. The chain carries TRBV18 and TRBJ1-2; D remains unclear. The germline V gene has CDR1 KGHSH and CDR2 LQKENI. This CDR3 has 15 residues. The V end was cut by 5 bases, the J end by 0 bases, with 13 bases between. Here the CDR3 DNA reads TGTGCCAGCTCAATGGGGAGCCAGACTAACTATGGCTACACCTTC. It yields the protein CASSMGSQTNYGYTF.

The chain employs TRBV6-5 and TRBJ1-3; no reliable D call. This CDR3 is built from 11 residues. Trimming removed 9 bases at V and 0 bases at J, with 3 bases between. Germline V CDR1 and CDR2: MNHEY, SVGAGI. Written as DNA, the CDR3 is TGTGCCAGACACTCTGGAAACACCATATATTTT. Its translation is CARHSGNTIYF.

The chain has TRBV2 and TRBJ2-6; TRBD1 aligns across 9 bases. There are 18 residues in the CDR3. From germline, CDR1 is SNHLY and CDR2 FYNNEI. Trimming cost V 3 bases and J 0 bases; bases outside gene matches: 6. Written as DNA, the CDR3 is TGTGCCAGCAGTGAGACAGGGGGATTGCTCTCTGGGGCCAACGTCCTGACTTTC. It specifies CASSETGGLLSGANVLTF.

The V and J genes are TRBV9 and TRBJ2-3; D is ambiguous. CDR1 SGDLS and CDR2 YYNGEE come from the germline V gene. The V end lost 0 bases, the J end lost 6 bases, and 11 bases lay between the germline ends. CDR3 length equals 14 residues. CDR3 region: CASSVGEKLDTQYF. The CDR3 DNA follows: TGTGCCAGCAGCGTAGGAGAAAAGCTGGATACGCAGTATTTT.

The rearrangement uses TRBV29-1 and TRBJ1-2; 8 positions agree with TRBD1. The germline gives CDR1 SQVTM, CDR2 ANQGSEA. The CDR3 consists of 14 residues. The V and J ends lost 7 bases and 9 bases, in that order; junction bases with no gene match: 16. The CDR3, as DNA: TGCAGCGCCGGGACAGGCGCCGGGCAGATGAGCTACACCTTC. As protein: CSAGTGAGQMSYTF.

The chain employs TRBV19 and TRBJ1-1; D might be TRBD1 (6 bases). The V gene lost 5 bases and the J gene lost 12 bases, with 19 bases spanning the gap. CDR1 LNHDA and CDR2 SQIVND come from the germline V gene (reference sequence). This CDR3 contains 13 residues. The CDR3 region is CASSQGRGARTFF. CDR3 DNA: TGTGCCAGTAGTCAGGGTCGGGGGGCGCGGACTTTCTTT. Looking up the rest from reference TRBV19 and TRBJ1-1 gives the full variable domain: DGGITQSPKYLFRKEGQNVTLSCEQNLNHDAMYWYRQDPGQGLRLIYYSQIVNDFQKGDIAEGYSVSREKKESFPLTVTSAQKNPTAFYLCASSQGRGARTFFGQGTRLTVV.

The CDR3 sequence is CASSLSRHGEQYF. CDR3 coding DNA: TGTGCCAGCAGTCTGTCCAGACACGGCGAGCAGTACTTC. The J gene is TRBJ2-7, the V gene TRBV12-3 or TRBV12-4; D gene unclear. The CDR3 has 13 residues. Between the trimmed V and J ends, which lost 5 bases and 6 bases, there was a span of 14 bases.